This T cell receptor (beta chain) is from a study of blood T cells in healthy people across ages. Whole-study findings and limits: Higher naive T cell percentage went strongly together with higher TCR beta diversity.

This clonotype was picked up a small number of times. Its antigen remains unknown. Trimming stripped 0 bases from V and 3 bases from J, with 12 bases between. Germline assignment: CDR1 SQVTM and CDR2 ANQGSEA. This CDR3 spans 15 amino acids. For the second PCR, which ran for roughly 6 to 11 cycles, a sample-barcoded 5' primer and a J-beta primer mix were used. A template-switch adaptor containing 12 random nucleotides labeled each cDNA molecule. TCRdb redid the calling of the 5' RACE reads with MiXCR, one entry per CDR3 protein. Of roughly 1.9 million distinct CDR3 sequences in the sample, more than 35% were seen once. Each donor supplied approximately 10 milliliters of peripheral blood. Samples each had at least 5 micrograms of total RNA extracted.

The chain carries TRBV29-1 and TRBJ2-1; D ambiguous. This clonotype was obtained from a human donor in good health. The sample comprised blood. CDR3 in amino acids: CSVEDPEIVYNEQFF. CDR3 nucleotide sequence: TGCAGCGTTGAAGATCCAGAAATAGTCTACAATGAGCAGTTCTTC.